These T cell receptor beta chains were read from a single sample in a study of blood T cell repertoires in COVID-19. Clones were sequenced by immunoSEQ multiplex PCR, and TCRdb holds only the in-frame ones, with some missing. The sample yields some 48,000 clones, approximately 84% seen once. Sample: peripheral blood. All receptors derive from a man aged 50 to 59 with acute or convalescent COVID-19. Each CDR3 is given with its conserved first and last residue. D genes are given only for firm matches. Where a row states a size, it is once, few, many or the class of an expanded clone; other rows omit it.

d_call,v_call,j_call,clone_size,cdr3_aa,cdr3_nt
.,TRBV23-1,TRBJ1-5,few,CASDLRGKSNQPQHF,TGCGCCAGCGATTTGAGAGGGAAGAGCAATCAGCCCCAGCATTTT
.,TRBV7-9,TRBJ2-6,.,CASSLGVSGPSGANVLTF,TGTGCCAGCAGCCTTGGCGTGAGCGGGCCTTCTGGGGCCAACGTCCTGACTTTC
TRBD1,TRBV2,TRBJ1-5,.,CASKKDRELSGNQPQHF,TGTGCCAGCAAAAAAGACAGGGAATTAAGTGGCAATCAGCCCCAGCATTTT
.,TRBV12-3/TRBV12-4,TRBJ1-6,few,CASSYAGGGALHF,TGTGCCAGCAGTTACGCGGGGGGTGGGGCCCTCCACTTT
.,TRBV7-9,TRBJ2-7,.,CASSLPGGPAYEQYF,TGTGCCAGCAGCTTACCGGGCGGGCCGGCCTACGAGCAGTACTTC
.,TRBV15,TRBJ2-1,.,CATSRGQSTFYNEQFF,TGTGCCACCAGCAGAGGACAGTCAACATTCTACAATGAGCAGTTCTTC
TRBD2,TRBV7-8,TRBJ2-1,.,CASSLSYGRGNEQFF,TGTGCCAGCAGCTTATCTTACGGGAGGGGAAATGAGCAGTTCTTC
TRBD2,TRBV29-1,TRBJ2-5,once,CSVEGTSGAQETQYF,TGCAGCGTTGAAGGGACTAGCGGGGCACAAGAGACCCAGTACTTC
.,TRBV19,TRBJ2-1,.,CASSTGQEQFF,TGTGCCAGTAGTACCGGACAAGAGCAGTTCTTC
TRBD1,TRBV6-5,TRBJ2-5,.,CATKQGQGPTWTQYF,TGTGCCACCAAACAGGGACAGGGACCAACGTGGACCCAGTACTTC
.,TRBV2,TRBJ2-7,.,CASSEEVSYEQYF,TGTGCCAGCAGTGAGGAGGTTAGCTACGAGCAGTACTTC
.,TRBV19,TRBJ2-1,.,CASSMDLFNEQFF,TGTGCCAGTAGTATGGACTTGTTCAATGAGCAGTTCTTC
.,TRBV2,TRBJ1-4,.,CASSRGEEEKLFF,TGTGCCAGCAGCCGCGGGGAGGAAGAAAAACTGTTTTTT